The next 4 T cell receptor beta chains were all read from a single sample in a study of T cell responses to AZD1222 COVID-19 vaccine. The data were produced by immunoSEQ multiplex PCR, yet TCRdb's version contains in-frame clones alone and is incomplete. The top ten hold roughly 19% of the sample, which has tens of thousands of clones, about 85% seen once. Sequencing was performed on peripheral blood, taken on day 0 of AZD1222 vaccination. These receptor sequences come from an adult in good health.

V usage is TRBV30 and J usage is TRBJ2-1; D may match TRBD1 or TRBD2 (6 bases each). This CDR3 has 12 amino acids. Per germline, CDR1 GTSNPN and CDR2 SVGIG (reference sequence). V was cut by 1 base and J by 9 bases, with 10 bases left in between. CDR3 sequence: CAWSAGGVEQFF. CDR3 sequence (DNA): TGTGCCTGGAGTGCCGGGGGCGTTGAGCAGTTCTTC.

The chain employs TRBV27 and TRBJ1-1; 9 bases are shared with TRBD1. Trimming removed 3 bases from V and 11 bases from J; junction bases left unmatched: 10. The CDR3 covers 14 residues. From germline, CDR1 is MNHEY and CDR2 SMNVEV (reference sequence). The CDR3 loop is CASSFTGTGRWAFF. CDR3 nucleotides: TGTGCCAGCAGTTTTACCGGGACAGGGCGGTGGGCTTTCTTT.

The gene calls are TRBV6-5 and TRBJ1-2; weak D call: TRBD1 (6 bases). The germline V gene encodes CDR1 MNHEY and CDR2 SVGAGI. Trimming shortened V by 5 bases and J by 11 bases, and 21 bases separated the two germline ends. The CDR3 covers 14 residues. This chain's CDR3 is CASSQLTLRGLYTF. CDR3 nucleotides: TGTGCCAGCAGTCAACTGACCCTCAGGGGTCTTTACACCTTC.

The chain recombines TRBV5-5 with TRBJ1-4, with D maybe TRBD1 (6 bases). CDR3 size: 17 residues. V was shortened by 0 bases and J by 7 bases, with 19 bases between the two germline ends. CDR1 and CDR2 (germline): SGHKS, YYEKEE (reference sequence). The CDR3 DNA sequence: TGTGCCAGCAGCTTGGTGGCAGGGGATAGGGGGAGTGAAAAACTGTTTTTT. Encoded protein: CASSLVAGDRGSEKLFF.